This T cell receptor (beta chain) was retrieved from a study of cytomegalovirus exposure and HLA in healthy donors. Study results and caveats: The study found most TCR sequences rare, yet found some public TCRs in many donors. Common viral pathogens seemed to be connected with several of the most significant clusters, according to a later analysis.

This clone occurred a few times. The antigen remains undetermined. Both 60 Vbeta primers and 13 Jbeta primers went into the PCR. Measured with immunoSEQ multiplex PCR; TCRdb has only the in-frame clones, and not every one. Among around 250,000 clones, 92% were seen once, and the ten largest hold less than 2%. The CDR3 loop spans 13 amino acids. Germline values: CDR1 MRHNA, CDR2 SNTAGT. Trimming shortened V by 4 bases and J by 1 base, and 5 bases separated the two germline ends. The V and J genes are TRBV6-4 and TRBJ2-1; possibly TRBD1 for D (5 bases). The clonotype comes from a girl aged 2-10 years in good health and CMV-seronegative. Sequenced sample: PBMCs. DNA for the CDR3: TGTGCCAGCAGTGGACAGTCCTACAATGAGCAGTTCTTC. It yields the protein CASSGQSYNEQFF.